What follows describes a single T cell receptor (beta chain). The antigen is undetermined. This entry is derived from a study of post-analysis software for immune sequencing data. Study details: The cohort encompassed relapsing-remitting, secondary progressive and progressive-relapsing multiple sclerosis disease courses.

Trimming removed 5 bases at V and 6 bases at J, with 16 bases between. Germline loops: CDR1 SGHTA, CDR2 FQGNSA. The CDR3 length is 14 residues. Overall study results and limits: Significantly lower normalized Chao1 diversity was seen in multiple sclerosis patients than in controls. The study found TRBV5-6, TRBV5-1 and TRBV20-1 among five TRBV segments more frequent in patients than controls. With F measure, samples from one preparation batch clustered together strongly.

cDNA libraries for TCR beta contained unique molecular identifiers. T cells, roughly 0.95 to 10 million of them, yielded hundreds of thousands of cDNA molecules. MiXCR was run by TCRdb on the PCR reads, yielding one entry per CDR3 protein. The sample includes 450,000 to 650,000 distinct CDR3 sequences, about 40% of them seen just once. The J gene is TRBJ1-2, the V gene TRBV7-2; no reliable D call. The TCR comes from a girl aged 5-17 years with multiple sclerosis. The specimen sequenced was blood. CDR3 loop: CASSPYISRDGYTF. DNA of the CDR3: TGTGCCAGCAGCCCTTATATAAGTCGCGATGGCTACACCTTC.